This TCR beta chain was sequenced for a study of graft-versus-host responses after intestinal transplantation. Study-wide background: Isolated intestinal, liver-intestinal, or multivisceral transplants were what recipients had.

The table came from immunoSEQ multiplex PCR; TCRdb's copy has only in-frame clones and leaves some out. The sample yields roughly 50,000 clones, about 90% seen once. In the case of this clone: Its target is unknown.

The germline V gene encodes CDR1 MDHEN and CDR2 SYDVKM. CDR3 length: 15 residues. V shed 6 bases and J 6 bases; nucleotides not matched to a gene: 11. Study results and caveats: Allografts of patients with graft-donor T cell macrochimerism showed high graft-versus-host to host-versus-graft clone ratios.

J is TRBJ1-2 and V is TRBV28; 9 positions agree with TRBD1. This clonotype originated in a human donor who was the organ donor for an intestinal transplant. The sequences come from unstimulated CD4+ T cells sorted from spleen or lymph node cells, collected before transplant. The CDR3 DNA reads TGTGCCAGCAGAGGAACTCCGGGACAGGGCAATGGCTACACCTTC. Translated: CASRGTPGQGNGYTF.